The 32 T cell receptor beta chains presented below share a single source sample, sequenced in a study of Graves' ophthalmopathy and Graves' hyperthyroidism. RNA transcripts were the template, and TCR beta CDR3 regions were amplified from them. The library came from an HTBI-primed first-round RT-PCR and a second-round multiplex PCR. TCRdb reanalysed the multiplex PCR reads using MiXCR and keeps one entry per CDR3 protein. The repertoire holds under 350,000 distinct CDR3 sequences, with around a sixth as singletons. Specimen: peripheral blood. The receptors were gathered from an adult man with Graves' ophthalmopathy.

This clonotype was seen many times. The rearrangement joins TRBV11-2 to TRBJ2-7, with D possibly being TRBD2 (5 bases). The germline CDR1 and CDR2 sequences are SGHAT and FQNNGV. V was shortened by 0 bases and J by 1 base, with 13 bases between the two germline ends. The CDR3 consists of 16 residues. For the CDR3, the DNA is TGTGCCAGCAGCTTAGATACCCAGGAGGATTCCTACGAGCAGTACTTC. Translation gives CASSLDTQEDSYEQYF.

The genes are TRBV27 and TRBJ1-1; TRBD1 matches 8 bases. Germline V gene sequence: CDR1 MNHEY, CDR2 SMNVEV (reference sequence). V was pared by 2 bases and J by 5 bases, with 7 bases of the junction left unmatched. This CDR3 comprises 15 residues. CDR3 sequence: CASSLRQGARTEAFF. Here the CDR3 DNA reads TGTGCCAGCAGTTTACGGCAGGGGGCGCGGACTGAAGCTTTCTTT.

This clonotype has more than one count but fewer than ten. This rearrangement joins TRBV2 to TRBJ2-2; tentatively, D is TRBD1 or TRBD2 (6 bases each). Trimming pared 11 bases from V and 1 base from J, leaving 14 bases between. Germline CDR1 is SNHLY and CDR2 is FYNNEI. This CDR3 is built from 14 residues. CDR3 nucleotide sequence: TGTGCCGGAGGGGGACTTAGGAACACCGGGGAGCTGTTTTTT. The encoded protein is CAGGGLRNTGELFF.

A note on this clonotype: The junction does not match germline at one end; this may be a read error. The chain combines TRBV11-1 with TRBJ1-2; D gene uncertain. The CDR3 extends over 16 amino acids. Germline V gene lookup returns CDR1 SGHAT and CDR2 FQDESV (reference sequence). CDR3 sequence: CASSLVEVQDRYGYIF. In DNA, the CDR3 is TGTGCCAGCAGCTTAGTGGAGGTACAAGATAGATATGGCTACATCTTC.

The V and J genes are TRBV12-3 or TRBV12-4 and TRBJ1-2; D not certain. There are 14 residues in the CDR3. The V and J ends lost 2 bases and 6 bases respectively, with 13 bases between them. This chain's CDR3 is CASSLFTIGDGYTF. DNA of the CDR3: TGTGCCAGCAGTTTATTTACCATCGGGGATGGCTACACCTTC.

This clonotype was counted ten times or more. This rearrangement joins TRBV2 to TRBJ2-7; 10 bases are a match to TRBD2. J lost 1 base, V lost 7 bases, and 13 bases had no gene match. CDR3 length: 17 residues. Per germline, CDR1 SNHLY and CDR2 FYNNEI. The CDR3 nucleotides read TGTGCCAGCACCAAAGCGCCCACACTAGCGGGGTCCTACGAGCAGTACTTC. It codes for CASTKAPTLAGSYEQYF. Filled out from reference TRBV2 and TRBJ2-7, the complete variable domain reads EPEVTQTPSHQVTQMGQEVILRCVPISNHLYFYWYRQILGQKVEFLVSFYNNEISEKSEIFDDQFSVERPDGSNFTLKIRSTKLEDSAMYFCASTKAPTLAGSYEQYFGPGTRLTVT.

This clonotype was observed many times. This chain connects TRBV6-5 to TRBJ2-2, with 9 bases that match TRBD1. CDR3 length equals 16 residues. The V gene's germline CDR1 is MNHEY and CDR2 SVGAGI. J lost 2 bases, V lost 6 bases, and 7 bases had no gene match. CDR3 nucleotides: TGTGCCAGCAGGGGGGACAGGGAAGGAAACACCGGGGAGCTGTTTTTT. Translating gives CASRGDREGNTGELFF.

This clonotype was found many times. This chain's CDR3 is CASSLRTGGIGELFF. CDR3 in DNA: TGTGCCAGCAGCCTCCGGACAGGGGGTATCGGGGAGCTGTTTTTT. This rearrangement joins TRBV28 to TRBJ2-2; 10 bases line up with TRBD1. The CDR3 has 15 residues. Germline V CDR1 and CDR2: MDHEN, SYDVKM. After removal of 6 bases from V and 7 bases from J, the junction contained 8 bases not matched to a gene.

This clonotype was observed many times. CDR3: CATSDLHPGQVSSYEQYF. The CDR3 DNA is TGTGCCACCAGTGATTTGCACCCCGGACAGGTTAGCTCCTACGAGCAGTACTTC. The chain joins TRBV24-1 to TRBJ2-7, with 7 bases aligning to TRBD1. This CDR3 has 18 residues. The V gene end was trimmed by 0 bases and the J gene end by 0 bases; junction bases not matched to a gene: 10. Looked up from germline, CDR1 is KGHDR and CDR2 is SFDVKD.

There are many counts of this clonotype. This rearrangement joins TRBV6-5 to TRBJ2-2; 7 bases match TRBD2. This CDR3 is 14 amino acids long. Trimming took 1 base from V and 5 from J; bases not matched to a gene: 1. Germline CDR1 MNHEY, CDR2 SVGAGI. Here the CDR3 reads CASSYWGGTGELFF. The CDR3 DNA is TGTGCCAGCAGTTACTGGGGAGGGACCGGGGAGCTGTTTTTT.

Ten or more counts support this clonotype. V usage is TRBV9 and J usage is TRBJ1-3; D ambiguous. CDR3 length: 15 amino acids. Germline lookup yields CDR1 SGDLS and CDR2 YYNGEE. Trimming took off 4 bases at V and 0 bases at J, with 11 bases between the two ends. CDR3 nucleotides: TGTGCCAGCAGCCCACGTGGGTCCTCTGGAAACACCATATATTTT. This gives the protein CASSPRGSSGNTIYF.

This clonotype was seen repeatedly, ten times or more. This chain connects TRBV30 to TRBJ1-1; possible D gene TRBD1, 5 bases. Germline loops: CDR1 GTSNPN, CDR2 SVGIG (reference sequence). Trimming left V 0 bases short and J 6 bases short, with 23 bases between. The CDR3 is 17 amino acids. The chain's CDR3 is CAWSVPFRRARVAEAFF. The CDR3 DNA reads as TGTGCCTGGAGTGTACCTTTTAGACGGGCCAGGGTAGCTGAAGCTTTCTTT.

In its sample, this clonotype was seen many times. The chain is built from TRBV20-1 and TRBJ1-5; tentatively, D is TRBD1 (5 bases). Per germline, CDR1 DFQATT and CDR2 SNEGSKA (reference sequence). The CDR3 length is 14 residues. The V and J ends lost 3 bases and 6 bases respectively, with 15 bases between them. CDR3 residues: CSASSQGAGQPQHF. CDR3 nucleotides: TGCAGTGCTAGTTCGCAGGGCGCGGGTCAGCCCCAGCATTTT.

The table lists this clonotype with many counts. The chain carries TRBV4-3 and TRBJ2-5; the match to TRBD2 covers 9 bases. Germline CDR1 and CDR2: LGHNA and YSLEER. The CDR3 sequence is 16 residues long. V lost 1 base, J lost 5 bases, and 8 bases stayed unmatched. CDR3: CASSQAGGGGHETQYF. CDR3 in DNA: TGCGCCAGCAGCCAAGCCGGCGGGGGGGGTCATGAGACCCAGTACTTC.

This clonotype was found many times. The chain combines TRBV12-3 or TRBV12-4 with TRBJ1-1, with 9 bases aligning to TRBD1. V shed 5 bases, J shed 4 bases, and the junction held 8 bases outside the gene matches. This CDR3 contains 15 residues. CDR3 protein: CASSPRQGVVTEAFF. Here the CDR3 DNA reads TGTGCCAGCAGTCCAAGACAGGGGGTGGTCACTGAAGCTTTCTTT.

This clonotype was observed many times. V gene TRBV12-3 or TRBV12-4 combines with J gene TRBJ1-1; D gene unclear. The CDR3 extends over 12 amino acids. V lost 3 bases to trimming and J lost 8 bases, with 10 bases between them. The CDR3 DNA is TGTGCCAGCAGTTTCGGGGTAGGGGAAGCTTTCTTT. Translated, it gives CASSFGVGEAFF.

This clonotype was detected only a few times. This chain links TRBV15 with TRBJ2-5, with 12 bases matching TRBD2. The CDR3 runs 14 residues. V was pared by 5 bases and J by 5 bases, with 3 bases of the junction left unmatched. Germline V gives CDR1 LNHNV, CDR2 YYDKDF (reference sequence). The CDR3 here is CATSLAGGLETQYF. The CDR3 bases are TGTGCCACCAGCCTAGCGGGAGGGTTGGAGACCCAGTACTTC.

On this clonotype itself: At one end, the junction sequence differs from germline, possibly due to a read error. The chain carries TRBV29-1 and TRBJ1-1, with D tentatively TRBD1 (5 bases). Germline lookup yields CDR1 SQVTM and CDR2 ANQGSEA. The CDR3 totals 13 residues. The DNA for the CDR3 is TGCAGCGGGGGGAGAGGGCCGAACACTGAAGCTTACTTT. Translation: CSGGRGPNTEAYF.

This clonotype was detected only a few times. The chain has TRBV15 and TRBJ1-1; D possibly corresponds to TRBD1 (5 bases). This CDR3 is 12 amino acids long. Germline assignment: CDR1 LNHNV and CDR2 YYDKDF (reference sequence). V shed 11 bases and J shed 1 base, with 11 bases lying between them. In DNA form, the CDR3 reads TGTGCCTTCGGGGGAGGGAACACTGAAGCTTTCTTT. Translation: CAFGGGNTEAFF. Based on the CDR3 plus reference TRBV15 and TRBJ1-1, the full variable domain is DAMVIQNPRYQVTQFGKPVTLSCSQTLNHNVMYWYQQKSSQAPKLLFHYYDKDFNNEADTPDNFQSRRPNTSFCFLDIRSPGLGDTAMYLCAFGGGNTEAFFGQGTRLTVV.

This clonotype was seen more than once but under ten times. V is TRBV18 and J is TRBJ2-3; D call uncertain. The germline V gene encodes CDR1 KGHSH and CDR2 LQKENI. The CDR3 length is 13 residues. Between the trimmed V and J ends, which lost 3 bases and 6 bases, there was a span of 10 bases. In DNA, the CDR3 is TGTGCCAGCTCACCGGAATTTTCGGATACGCAGTATTTT. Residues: CASSPEFSDTQYF.

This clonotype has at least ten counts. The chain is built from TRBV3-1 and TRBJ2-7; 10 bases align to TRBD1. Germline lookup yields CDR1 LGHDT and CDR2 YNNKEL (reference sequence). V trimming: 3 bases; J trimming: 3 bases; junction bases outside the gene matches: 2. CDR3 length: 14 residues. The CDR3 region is CASSHRTGGYEQYF. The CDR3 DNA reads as TGTGCCAGCAGCCATCGGACAGGGGGCTACGAGCAGTACTTC.

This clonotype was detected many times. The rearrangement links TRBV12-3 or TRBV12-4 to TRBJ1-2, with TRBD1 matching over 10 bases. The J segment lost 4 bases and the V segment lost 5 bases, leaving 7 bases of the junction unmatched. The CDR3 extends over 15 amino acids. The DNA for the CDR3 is TGTGCCAGCAGTCCTAGACAGGGGGCCCTCTATGGCTACACCTTC. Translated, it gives CASSPRQGALYGYTF.

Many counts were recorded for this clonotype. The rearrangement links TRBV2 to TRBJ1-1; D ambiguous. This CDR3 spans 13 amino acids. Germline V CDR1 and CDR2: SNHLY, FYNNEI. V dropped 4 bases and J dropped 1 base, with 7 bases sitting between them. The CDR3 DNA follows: TGTGCCAGCAGTGTTAAGGGGAACACTGAAGCTTTCTTT. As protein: CASSVKGNTEAFF.

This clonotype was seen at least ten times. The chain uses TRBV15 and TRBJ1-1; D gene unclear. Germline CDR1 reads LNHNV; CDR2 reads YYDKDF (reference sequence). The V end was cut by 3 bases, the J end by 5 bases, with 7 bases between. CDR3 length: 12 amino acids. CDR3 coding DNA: TGTGCCACCAGCAGTGGGTTTACTGAAGCTTTCTTT. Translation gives CATSSGFTEAFF.

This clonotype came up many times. CDR3 amino acids: CSGGGSVYEQYF. The CDR3 DNA reads as TGCAGTGGGGGCGGGAGCGTCTACGAGCAGTACTTC. The chain recombines TRBV20-1 with TRBJ2-7; TRBD2 matches at 7 bases. The CDR3 runs 12 residues. J lost 3 bases, V lost 7 bases, and 6 bases had no gene match. Germline V gene lookup returns CDR1 DFQATT and CDR2 SNEGSKA (reference sequence).

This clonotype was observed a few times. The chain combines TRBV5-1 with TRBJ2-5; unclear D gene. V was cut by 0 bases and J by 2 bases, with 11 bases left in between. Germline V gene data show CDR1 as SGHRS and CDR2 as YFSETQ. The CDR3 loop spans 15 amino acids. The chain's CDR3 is CASSLEILLQETQYF. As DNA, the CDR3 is TGCGCCAGCAGCTTGGAAATTCTTCTACAAGAGACCCAGTACTTC.

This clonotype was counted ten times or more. DNA for the CDR3: TGTGCCAGCATTTGGGGGACCCAGTACTTC. This gives the protein CASIWGTQYF. The V and J genes are TRBV2 and TRBJ2-5; no clear D gene. Germline V lookup: CDR1 SNHLY, CDR2 FYNNEI. This CDR3 has 10 amino acids. V was trimmed by 7 bases and J by 7 bases, leaving 7 bases between them.

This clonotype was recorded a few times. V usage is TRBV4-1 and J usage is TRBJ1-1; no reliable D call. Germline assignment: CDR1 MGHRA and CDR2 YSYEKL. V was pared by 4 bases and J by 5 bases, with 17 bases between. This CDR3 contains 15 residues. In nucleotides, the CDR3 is TGCGCCAGCAGCCCTCCGGGGTCGAGGGTAACTGAAGCTTTCTTT. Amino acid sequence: CASSPPGSRVTEAFF.

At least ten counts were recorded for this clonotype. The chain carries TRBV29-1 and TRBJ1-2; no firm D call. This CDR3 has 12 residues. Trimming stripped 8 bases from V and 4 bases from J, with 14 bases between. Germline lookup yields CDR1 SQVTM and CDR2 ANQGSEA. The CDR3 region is CSLSDGPYGYTF. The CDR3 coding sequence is TGCAGCCTCTCGGACGGGCCCTATGGCTACACCTTC.

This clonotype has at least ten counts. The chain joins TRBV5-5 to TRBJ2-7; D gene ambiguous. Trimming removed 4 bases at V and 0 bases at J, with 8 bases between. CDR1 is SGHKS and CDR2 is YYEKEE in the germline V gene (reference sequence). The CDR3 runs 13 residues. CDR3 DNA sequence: TGTGCCAGCAGCCGTGCTATCTCCTACGAGCAGTACTTC. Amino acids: CASSRAISYEQYF.

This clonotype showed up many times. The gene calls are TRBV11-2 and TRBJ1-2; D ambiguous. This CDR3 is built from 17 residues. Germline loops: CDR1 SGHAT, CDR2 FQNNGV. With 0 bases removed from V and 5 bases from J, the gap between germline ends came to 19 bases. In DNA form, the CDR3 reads TGTGCCAGCAGCTTAGAAGGGTTTGGGAAGAGAGAGTATGGCTACACCTTC. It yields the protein CASSLEGFGKREYGYTF.

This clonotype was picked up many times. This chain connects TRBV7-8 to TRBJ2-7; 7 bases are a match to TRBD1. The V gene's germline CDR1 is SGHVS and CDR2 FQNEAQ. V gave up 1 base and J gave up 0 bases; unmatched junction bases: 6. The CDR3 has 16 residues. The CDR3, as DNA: TGTGCCAGCAGCTTAGGGGGGACAGCCAGCTCCTACGAGCAGTACTTC. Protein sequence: CASSLGGTASSYEQYF.